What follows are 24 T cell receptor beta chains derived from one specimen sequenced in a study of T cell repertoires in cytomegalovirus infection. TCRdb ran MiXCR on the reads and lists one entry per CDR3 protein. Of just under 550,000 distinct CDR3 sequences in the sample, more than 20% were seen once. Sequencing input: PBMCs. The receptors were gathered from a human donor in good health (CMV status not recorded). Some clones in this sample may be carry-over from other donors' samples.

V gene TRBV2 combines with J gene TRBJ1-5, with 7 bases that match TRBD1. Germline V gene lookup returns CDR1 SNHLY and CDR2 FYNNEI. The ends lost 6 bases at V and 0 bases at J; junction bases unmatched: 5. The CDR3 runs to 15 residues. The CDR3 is CASRGQPNSNQPQHF. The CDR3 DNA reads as TGTGCCAGCAGGGGACAGCCGAATAGCAATCAGCCCCAGCATTTT.

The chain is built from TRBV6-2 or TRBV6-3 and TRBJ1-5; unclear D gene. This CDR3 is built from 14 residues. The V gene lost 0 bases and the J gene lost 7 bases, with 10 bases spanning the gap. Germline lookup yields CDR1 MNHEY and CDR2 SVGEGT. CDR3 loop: CASSYSTREQPQHF. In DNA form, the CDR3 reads TGTGCCAGCAGTTACTCAACCCGTGAGCAGCCCCAGCATTTT.

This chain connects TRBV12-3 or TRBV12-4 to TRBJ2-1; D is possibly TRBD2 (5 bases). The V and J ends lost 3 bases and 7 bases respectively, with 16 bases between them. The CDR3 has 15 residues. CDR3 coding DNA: TGTGCCAGCAGTTTGCGGCTAGCTCGCGTGAATGAGCAGTTCTTC. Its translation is CASSLRLARVNEQFF.

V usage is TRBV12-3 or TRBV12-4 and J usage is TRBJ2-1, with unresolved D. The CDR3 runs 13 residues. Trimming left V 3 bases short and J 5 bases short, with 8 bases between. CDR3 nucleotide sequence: TGTGCCAGCAGTTTTTTCGTTAACAATGAGCAGTTCTTC. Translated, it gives CASSFFVNNEQFF.

CDR3 sequence: CSPTVRGVAYEQYF. The CDR3 DNA sequence: TGCAGCCCCACGGTCAGGGGAGTCGCGTACGAGCAGTACTTC. This chain uses TRBV20-1 with TRBJ2-7, with D possibly matching TRBD1 (6 bases). From germline, CDR1 is DFQATT and CDR2 SNEGSKA (reference sequence). CDR3 length: 14 amino acids.

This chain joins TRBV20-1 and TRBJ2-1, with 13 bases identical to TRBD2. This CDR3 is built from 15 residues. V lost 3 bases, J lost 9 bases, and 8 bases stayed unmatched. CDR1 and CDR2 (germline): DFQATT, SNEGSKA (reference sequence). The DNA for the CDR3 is TGCAGTGCTAGGGTACTAGCGGGAGGGCCCAGTGAGCAGTTCTTC. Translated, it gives CSARVLAGGPSEQFF.

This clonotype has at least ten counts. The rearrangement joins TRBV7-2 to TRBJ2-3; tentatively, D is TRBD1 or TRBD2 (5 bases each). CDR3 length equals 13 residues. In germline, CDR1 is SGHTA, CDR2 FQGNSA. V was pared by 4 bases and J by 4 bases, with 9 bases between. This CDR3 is CASSYRGADTQYF. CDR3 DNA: TGTGCCAGCAGCTACAGAGGGGCAGATACGCAGTATTTT. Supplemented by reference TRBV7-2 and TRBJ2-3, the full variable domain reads GAGVSQSPSNKVTEKGKDVELRCDPISGHTALYWYRQSLGQGLEFLIYFQGNSAPDKSGLPSDRFSAERTGGSVSTLTIQRTQQEDSAVYLCASSYRGADTQYFGPGTRLTVL.

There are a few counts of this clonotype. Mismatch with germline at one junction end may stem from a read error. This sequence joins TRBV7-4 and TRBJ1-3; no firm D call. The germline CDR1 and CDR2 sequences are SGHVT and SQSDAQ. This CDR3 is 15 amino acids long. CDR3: CASSLAAASGNTIYF. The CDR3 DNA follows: TGTGCCAGCAGCCTAGCGGCGGCCTCTGGAAACACCATATATTTT.

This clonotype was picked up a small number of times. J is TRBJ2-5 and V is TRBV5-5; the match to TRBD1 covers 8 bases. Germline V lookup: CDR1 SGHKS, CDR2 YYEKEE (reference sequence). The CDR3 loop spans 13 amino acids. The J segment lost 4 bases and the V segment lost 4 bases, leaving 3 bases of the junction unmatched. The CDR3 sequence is CASSGTGAETQYF. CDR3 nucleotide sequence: TGTGCCAGCAGCGGGACAGGAGCAGAGACCCAGTACTTC.

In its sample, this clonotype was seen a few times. CDR3 DNA sequence: TGCGCCAGCAGCCAAGCACTAGCGGGAGGTGGCGAGCAGTACGTC. This codes for CASSQALAGGGEQYV. The chain combines TRBV4-1 with TRBJ2-7; 12 bases are a match to TRBD2. V shed 1 base, J shed 6 bases, and the junction held 4 bases outside the gene matches. The CDR3 has 15 amino acids. Germline V gives CDR1 MGHRA, CDR2 YSYEKL.

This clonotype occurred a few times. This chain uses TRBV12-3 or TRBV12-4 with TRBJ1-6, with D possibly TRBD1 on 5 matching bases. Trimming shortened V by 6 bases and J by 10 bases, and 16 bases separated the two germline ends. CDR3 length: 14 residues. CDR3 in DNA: TGTGCCAGCAGCCCCCGGGGGGGTGGATCACCCCTCCACTTT. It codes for CASSPRGGGSPLHF.

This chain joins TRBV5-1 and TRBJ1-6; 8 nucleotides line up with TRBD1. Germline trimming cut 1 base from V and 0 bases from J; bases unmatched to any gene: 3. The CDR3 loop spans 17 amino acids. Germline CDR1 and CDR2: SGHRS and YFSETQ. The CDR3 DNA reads TGCGCCAGCAGCTTGAGGGACAGGAGCTCCTATAATTCACCCCTCCACTTT. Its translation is CASSLRDRSSYNSPLHF.

The CDR3 DNA is TGTGCCAGCACTCGGGGTAGCGACTACGAGCAGTACGTC. Translating gives CASTRGSDYEQYV. The genes are TRBV12-3 or TRBV12-4 and TRBJ2-7; TRBD2 is a possible D gene (5 bases). This CDR3 comprises 13 residues. Trimming took off 7 bases at V and 3 bases at J, with 13 bases between the two ends.

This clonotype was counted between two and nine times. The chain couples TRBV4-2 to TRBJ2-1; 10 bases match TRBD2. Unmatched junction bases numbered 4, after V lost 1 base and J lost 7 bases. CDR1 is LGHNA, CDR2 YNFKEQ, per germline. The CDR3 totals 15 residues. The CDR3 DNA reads TGTGCCAGCAGCCAAGGAGCGGGAGGGAATAATGAGCAGTTCTTC. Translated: CASSQGAGGNNEQFF.

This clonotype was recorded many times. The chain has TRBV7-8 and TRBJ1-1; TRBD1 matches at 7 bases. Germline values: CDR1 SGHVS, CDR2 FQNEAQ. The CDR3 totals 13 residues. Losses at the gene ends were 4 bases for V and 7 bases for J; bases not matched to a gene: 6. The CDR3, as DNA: TGTGCCAGCAGCTCAGGACAGGTACTTGAAGCTTTCTTT. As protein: CASSSGQVLEAFF.

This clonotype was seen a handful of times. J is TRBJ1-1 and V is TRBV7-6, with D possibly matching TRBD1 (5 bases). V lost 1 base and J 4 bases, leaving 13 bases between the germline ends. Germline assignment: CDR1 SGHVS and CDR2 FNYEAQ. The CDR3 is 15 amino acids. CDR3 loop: CASSLDLGGGTEAFF. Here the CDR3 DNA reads TGTGCCAGCAGCTTAGATTTGGGGGGAGGCACTGAAGCTTTCTTT.

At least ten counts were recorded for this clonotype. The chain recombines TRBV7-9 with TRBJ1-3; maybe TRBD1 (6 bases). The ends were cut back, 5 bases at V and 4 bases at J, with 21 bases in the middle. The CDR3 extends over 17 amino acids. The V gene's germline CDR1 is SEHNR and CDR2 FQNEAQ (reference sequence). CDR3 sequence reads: CASSPIPGQLPGNTIYF. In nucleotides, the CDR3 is TGTGCCAGCAGCCCAATCCCAGGACAGCTCCCCGGAAACACCATATATTTT. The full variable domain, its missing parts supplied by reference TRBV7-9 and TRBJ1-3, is DTGVSQNPRHKITKRGQNVTFRCDPISEHNRLYWYRQTLGQGPEFLTYFQNEAQLEKSRLLSDRFSAERPKGSFSTLEIQRTEQGDSAMYLCASSPIPGQLPGNTIYFGEGSWLTVV.

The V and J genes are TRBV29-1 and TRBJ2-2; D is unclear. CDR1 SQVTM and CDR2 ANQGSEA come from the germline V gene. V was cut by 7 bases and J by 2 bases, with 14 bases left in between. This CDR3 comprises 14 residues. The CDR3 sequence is CSASLRTNTGELFF. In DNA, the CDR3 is TGCAGCGCCTCCCTGAGGACCAACACCGGGGAGCTGTTTTTT.

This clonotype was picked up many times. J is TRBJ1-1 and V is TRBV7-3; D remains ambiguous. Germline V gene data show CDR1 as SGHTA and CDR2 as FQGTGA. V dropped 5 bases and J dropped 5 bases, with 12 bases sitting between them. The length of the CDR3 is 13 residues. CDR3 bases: TGTGCCAGCAGCCTTCTAGGTTATACTGAAGCTTTCTTT. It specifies CASSLLGYTEAFF.

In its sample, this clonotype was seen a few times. CDR3: CASRGLTARGTQYF. Written as DNA, the CDR3 is TGTGCCAGCCGCGGGCTCACAGCCCGCGGGACCCAGTACTTC. The chain is built from TRBV7-6 and TRBJ2-5, with D perhaps matching TRBD2 (5 bases). Germline CDR1 SGHVS, CDR2 FNYEAQ. V gave up 8 bases and J gave up 7 bases, with 20 bases separating them. The length of the CDR3 is 14 residues.

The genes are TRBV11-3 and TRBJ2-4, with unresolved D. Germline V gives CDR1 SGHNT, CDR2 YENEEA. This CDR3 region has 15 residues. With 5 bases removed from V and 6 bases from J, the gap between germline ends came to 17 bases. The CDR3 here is CASSGSGSTGNIQYF. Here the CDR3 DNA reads TGTGCCAGCAGCGGCTCCGGGTCTACCGGAAACATTCAGTACTTC.

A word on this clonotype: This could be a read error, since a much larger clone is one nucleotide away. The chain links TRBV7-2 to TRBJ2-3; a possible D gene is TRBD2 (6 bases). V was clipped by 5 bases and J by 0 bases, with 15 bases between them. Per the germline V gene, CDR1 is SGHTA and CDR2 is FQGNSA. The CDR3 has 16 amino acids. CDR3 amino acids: CASSVGAGRSTDTQYF. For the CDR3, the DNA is TGTGCCAGCAGCGTAGGGGCGGGAAGGAGCACAGATACGCAGTATTTT.

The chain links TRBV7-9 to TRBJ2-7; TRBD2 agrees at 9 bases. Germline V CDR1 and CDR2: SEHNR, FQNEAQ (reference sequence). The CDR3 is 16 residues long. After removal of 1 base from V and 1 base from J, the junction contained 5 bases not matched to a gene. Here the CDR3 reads CASSLVVAGASYEQYF. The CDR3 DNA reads TGTGCCAGCAGCTTAGTCGTAGCGGGAGCATCCTACGAGCAGTACTTC. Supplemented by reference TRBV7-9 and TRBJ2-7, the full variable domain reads DTGVSQNPRHKITKRGQNVTFRCDPISEHNRLYWYRQTLGQGPEFLTYFQNEAQLEKSRLLSDRFSAERPKGSFSTLEIQRTEQGDSAMYLCASSLVVAGASYEQYFGPGTRLTVT.

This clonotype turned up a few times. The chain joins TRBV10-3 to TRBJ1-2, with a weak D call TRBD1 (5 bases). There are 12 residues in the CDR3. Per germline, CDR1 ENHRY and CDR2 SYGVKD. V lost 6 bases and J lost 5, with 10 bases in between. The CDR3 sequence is CAIRLGEYGYTF. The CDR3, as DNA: TGTGCCATCAGACTAGGGGAATATGGCTACACCTTC.